These 10 T cell receptor beta chains were sequenced from one sample in a study of tumor-infiltrating lymphocytes in primary liver carcinoma. Total RNA amounting to around 530 ng was the source from which TCR beta cDNA was made with a constant-region primer. Construction of TCR beta libraries relied on three successive nested multiplex PCR rounds employing slightly modified ARM-PCR. A C-beta reverse primer was combined with TRBV1-TRBV30 forward primers in the first two PCR rounds, and each round had 10 cycles. TCRdb reprocessed the multiplex PCR reads with MiXCR, giving one entry per CDR3 protein. This sample carries tens of thousands of distinct CDR3 sequences, around 73% of them seen once, and the ten largest clones take about 24%. DNA and RNA were both co-extracted from approximately 20-30 mg of bulk tissue that had not been sorted. Source material: liver tumor tissue from sampling region 5. Subset meaning: tumor region T5, tumor centre. Source of these receptors: a man aged 35 to 55 with primary liver carcinoma and hepatitis B virus infection.

Comment on this clonotype: One end of the junction varies from germline; a read error may be responsible. The chain employs TRBV11-3 and TRBJ1-5; D ambiguous. The CDR3 runs 15 residues. The germline CDR1 and CDR2 sequences are SGHNT and YENEEA. The DNA of the CDR3 is TGTCCCAGCAGCTTACATCTGGGGTTGGCTCAGCCCAAGCATTTT. Protein product: CPSSLHLGLAQPKHF.

With respect to this clonotype: Likely a read error: the CDR3 ends without its conserved phenylalanine or tryptophan. The chain couples TRBV4-1 to TRBJ1-1; 8 bases agree with TRBD1. The germline CDR1 and CDR2 sequences are MGHRA and YSYEKL. The CDR3 covers 16 residues. The CDR3 bases are TGCGCCGGCAGCCAAGGTGACAGGGGAAGGGACACAGAAGCTTTCCTT. This sequence encodes CAGSQGDRGRDTEAFL.

A remark on this clonotype: No conserved phenylalanine or tryptophan ends this CDR3, so it is likely a read error. The chain employs TRBV11-3 and TRBJ2-3; D is perhaps TRBD2 (6 bases). V lost 6 bases and J 1 base, leaving 14 bases between the germline ends. CDR1 SGHNT and CDR2 YENEEA come from the germline V gene. The CDR3 loop spans 15 amino acids. The DNA for the CDR3 is TGTGCCAGCAGTCCCGGAGGGGATGGCACAGATACGCAGTATTCT. Protein product: CASSPGGDGTDTQYS.

J is TRBJ2-7 and V is TRBV11-2, with 14 bases matching TRBD2. V was pared by 6 bases and J by 2 bases, with 9 bases of the junction left unmatched. This CDR3 region has 17 residues. Germline-derived CDR1 and CDR2 are SGHAT and FQNNGV. In DNA form, the CDR3 reads TGTGCCAGCAGACAAAGACTAGCGGGAGGGTGGCCCTACGAGCAGTACTTC. Translation: CASRQRLAGGWPYEQYF. The full variable domain, rest sourced from reference TRBV11-2 and TRBJ2-7, is EAGVAQSPRYKIIEKRQSVAFWCNPISGHATLYWYQQILGQGPKLLIQFQNNGVVDDSQLPKDRFSAERLKGVDSTLKIQPAKLEDSAVYLCASRQRLAGGWPYEQYFGPGTRLTVT.

About this clonotype: Sequence at one end of the junction differs from germline and may be a read error. This rearrangement joins TRBV11-2 to TRBJ1-5, with D possibly matching TRBD1 (6 bases). Judging by the DNA end, TRBJ2-3 fits better; the J call may be wrong. In germline, CDR1 is SGHAT, CDR2 FQNNGV. The CDR3 contains 17 residues. The CDR3 spells CANSSVGVTGNNQPQYF. DNA of the CDR3: TGTGCCAACAGCTCAGTAGGGGTAACAGGGAACAATCAGCCCCAGTATTTT.

The CDR3, as DNA: TGCGCCAGCAGTCTGGGATTCTACGAGCAGTACTTC. Encoded protein: CASSLGFYEQYF. This chain links TRBV23-1 with TRBJ2-7; D gene unclear. TRBV23-1 is sorted into the ORF group, with uncertain function. V was clipped by 4 bases and J by 3 bases, with 7 bases between them. The CDR3 contains 12 residues.

On this clonotype itself: The final CDR3 position lacks the conserved phenylalanine or tryptophan, pointing to a likely read error. The V call is TRBV5-1, the J call TRBJ2-7; 12 bases fit TRBD2. The V and J ends lost 4 bases and 5 bases, in that order; junction bases with no gene match: 7. The V gene's germline CDR1 is SGHRS and CDR2 YFSETQ. The CDR3 covers 15 residues. CDR3 sequence: CASSPGLAGLNEQYI. The CDR3 nucleotides are TGCGCCAGCAGCCCTGGACTAGCGGGACTCAACGAGCAGTACATC.

This clonotype was observed many times. This chain joins TRBV7-3 and TRBJ2-5; D is uncertain. Per germline, CDR1 SGHTA and CDR2 FQGTGA. Trimming took off 0 bases at V and 4 bases at J, with 6 bases between the two ends. The CDR3 runs 13 residues. This CDR3 reads CASSLTFGETQYF. The CDR3 nucleotides read TGTGCCAGCAGCTTAACATTTGGAGAGACCCAGTACTTC.

The chain is built from TRBV7-8 and TRBJ1-1, with D perhaps matching TRBD1 (5 bases). Germline V gene data show CDR1 as SGHVS and CDR2 as FQNEAQ. This CDR3 spans 14 amino acids. Trimming took 9 bases from V and 5 from J, leaving 19 bases between them. CDR3 sequence reads: CASSHQGTETEAFF. CDR3 DNA sequence: TGTGCCAGTAGCCACCAAGGGACGGAGACTGAAGCTTTCTTT.

To note about this clonotype: Possible read error: a much larger clone is one base away. V is TRBV24-1 and J is TRBJ2-3, with 10 bases aligning to TRBD2. The CDR3 is 17 amino acids. Germline V gives CDR1 KGHDR, CDR2 SFDVKD. Trimming at V came to 5 bases and at J to 2 bases, leaving 9 bases not matched to a gene. CDR3 coding DNA: TGTGCCACCAGTGGTGTACCTAGCGGGAGAAACACAGATACGCAGTATTTT. Residues: CATSGVPSGRNTDTQYF.